This entry is about one TCR beta chain. As yet, its antigen is unknown. The length of the CDR3 is 11 residues. V lost 4 bases to trimming and J lost 8 bases; unmatched junction nucleotides: 2. Germline loops: CDR1 GTSNPN, CDR2 SVGIG (reference sequence). Donors consisted of healthy bone marrow donors. The data originate from a study of cytomegalovirus exposure and HLA in healthy donors. Study as a whole: A data release that came early held roughly 80 million unique TCRs from HLA-typed donors.

Primers for the PCR totalled 60 Vbeta and 13 Jbeta. Sequencing used immunoSEQ multiplex PCR; TCRdb keeps in-frame clones, though not all of them. In all, the sample yields about 67,000 clones. Whole-study results and caveats: One variant, a missense change in DCLRE1C, was linked in a later analysis to TCR beta V- and J-gene trimming.

Source material: PBMCs. The TCR was taken from a middle-aged woman in good health and CMV-seropositive. V gene TRBV30 combines with J gene TRBJ1-2; 9 nucleotides align to TRBD1. CDR3 residues: CAWNRGQGYTF. CDR3 coding DNA: TGTGCCTGGAACAGGGGGCAAGGCTACACCTTC.